This section outlines one TCR beta chain sequence together with its context. Antigen specificity is unknown. The data were taken from a study of OX40 agonist ivuxolimab in advanced cancers. Study-wide points: CD4+ and CD8+ T cells in blood underwent clonal expansion by week 6 at 0.1 to 3.0 mg/kg. CD8+ T cells were the subset that, on average, had more expanded clones than CD4+.

TCRdb's copy holds only in-frame clones and misses some; the assay was immunoSEQ multiplex PCR. The sample consists of approximately 98,000 clones, 84% of them appearing once. The receptor's source is an adult with an advanced solid tumor such as melanoma, head and neck, liver or kidney cancer. This specimen was CD4+ or CD8+ T cells sorted from blood, taken in a trial of the OX40 agonist ivuxolimab.

CDR3 loop: CATSRGTGGRDGYTF. CDR3 bases: TGTGCCACCAGCAGAGGGACAGGGGGTCGGGATGGCTACACCTTC. The chain joins TRBV15 to TRBJ1-2, with 10 bases matching TRBD1. CDR3 length equals 15 residues. Unmatched junction bases numbered 5, after V lost 1 base and J lost 6 bases. Per germline, CDR1 LNHNV and CDR2 YYDKDF (reference sequence).